The 22 T cell receptor beta chains below all came from one sample that was sequenced in a study of CD8 T cells in ankylosing spondylitis. Study observations and caveats: Within ankylosing spondylitis blood, a TCR beta motif made up of roughly eight highly homologous variants appeared to be characteristic.

Antigen specificity for these receptors is unknown. TCRdb reprocessed the 5' RACE reads via MiXCR and lists one record per CDR3 protein. The repertoire consists of fewer than 550,000 distinct CDR3 sequences, with 5.3% occurring once and the leading ten covering under 4.5%. The sequenced sample consisted of blood, either unsorted or a sorted T cell fraction (not recorded which). These receptors came from a male donor with ankylosing spondylitis.

Many counts were recorded for this clonotype. V and J are TRBV21-1 and TRBJ1-4. TRBV21-1 counts as a pseudogene. CDR3 length equals 16 residues. The CDR3 DNA is TGTGCCAGGAGACCAGGTTTGGGTGAATGTGGTGAAAAACTGTTTTTT. It codes for CARRPGLGECGEKLFF.

In its sample, this clonotype was seen many times. J is TRBJ2-1 and V is TRBV12-3 or TRBV12-4, with D possibly TRBD1 on 6 matching bases. Trimming left V 7 bases short and J 7 bases short, with 17 bases between. The CDR3 is 14 residues long. The DNA for the CDR3 is TGTGCCAGCAACTGGTGGGGGCTCAGGAATGAGCAGTTCTTC. Translated, it gives CASNWWGLRNEQFF.

The sample holds many counts of this clonotype. The chain carries TRBV3-1 and TRBJ2-7, with 8 bases lining up with TRBD2. Looked up from germline, CDR1 is LGHDT and CDR2 is YNNKEL (reference sequence). V lost 0 bases, J lost 1 base, and 8 bases stayed unmatched. This CDR3 has 17 amino acids. CDR3 nucleotide sequence: TGTGCCAGCAGCCAAGATAGGTTTAGACTAGCGTCCTACGAGCAGTACTTC. It yields the protein CASSQDRFRLASYEQYF.

The sample holds a few counts of this clonotype. The chain carries TRBV6-1 and TRBJ2-1; D is possibly TRBD2 (6 bases). This CDR3 has 14 amino acids. Per the germline V gene, CDR1 is MNHNS and CDR2 is SASEGT. Trimming left V 6 bases short and J 3 bases short, with 12 bases between. CDR3 protein: CASSVMTSYNEQFF. CDR3 sequence (DNA): TGTGCCAGCAGCGTTATGACTAGCTACAATGAGCAGTTCTTC.

This clonotype came up many times. The chain carries TRBV4-1 and TRBJ1-2, with D hard to call. CDR1 and CDR2 from the germline V gene are MGHRA and YSYEKL. The CDR3 contains 13 residues. The V end was cut by 4 bases, the J end by 4 bases, with 10 bases between. The CDR3: CASSPGLRYGYTF. The CDR3 DNA is TGCGCCAGCAGCCCTGGACTGCGCTATGGCTACACCTTC.

V and J are TRBV20-1 and TRBJ2-7; no clear D. Germline V gene data show CDR1 as DFQATT and CDR2 as SNEGSKA (reference sequence). The V end was cut by 0 bases, the J end by 6 bases, with 12 bases between. The CDR3 spans 13 residues. CDR3 region: CSARDSWAREQYF. CDR3 nucleotides: TGCAGTGCTAGAGATTCGTGGGCCCGCGAGCAGTACTTC.

This clonotype has at least ten counts. This sequence joins TRBV7-2 and TRBJ2-1, with TRBD2 as a possible D gene (5 bases). Germline values: CDR1 SGHTA, CDR2 FQGNSA. V was shortened by 3 bases and J by 4 bases, with 13 bases between the two germline ends. The CDR3 totals 15 residues. The CDR3 DNA reads as TGTGCCAGCAGCTTTAGGGAGTGGGAGTACAATGAGCAGTTCTTC. This codes for CASSFREWEYNEQFF.

This clonotype was seen at least ten times. The V gene is TRBV12-3 or TRBV12-4, the J gene TRBJ2-1; unclear D gene. Between the trimmed V and J ends, which lost 1 base and 4 bases, there was a span of 11 bases. CDR3 length: 15 residues. The CDR3 loop is CASSLEGLPYNEQFF. The CDR3 nucleotides read TGTGCCAGCAGTTTAGAGGGTCTCCCGTACAATGAGCAGTTCTTC.

This sequence joins TRBV21-1 and TRBJ2-3; TRBD2, the D gene given by the table, was not confirmed from the DNA. TRBV21-1 is deemed a pseudogene. The CDR3 contains 19 residues. In DNA, the CDR3 is TGTGCCAGCAGCAAAGAGGGCCTAGCGGGAGCTCCGGGCACAGATACGCAGTATTTT. Encoded protein: CASSKEGLAGAPGTDTQYF.

The genes are TRBV30 and TRBJ1-2, with 7 bases fitting TRBD1. The CDR3 is 13 amino acids. Germline V gene lookup returns CDR1 GTSNPN and CDR2 SVGIG (reference sequence). V trimming: 2 bases; J trimming: 5 bases; junction bases outside the gene matches: 5. This CDR3 reads CAWSNRGWYGYTF. The DNA for the CDR3 is TGTGCCTGGAGTAACAGGGGATGGTATGGCTACACCTTC. Complete variable domain (other parts from reference TRBV30 and TRBJ1-2): SQTIHQWPATLVQPVGSPLSLECTVEGTSNPNLYWYRQAAGRGLQLLFYSVGIGQISSEVPQNLSASRPQDRQFILSSKKLLLSDSGFYLCAWSNRGWYGYTFGSGTRLTVV.

This clonotype has ten or more counts. This chain uses TRBV20-1 with TRBJ2-3, with D uncertain. Trimming stripped 3 bases from V and 5 bases from J, with 9 bases between. CDR1 DFQATT and CDR2 SNEGSKA come from the germline V gene (reference sequence). The CDR3 contains 12 residues. CDR3 nucleotide sequence: TGCAGTGCTAGGGCGCTAGAAGATACGCAGTATTTT. Its protein is CSARALEDTQYF.

In this sample, this clonotype turned up many times. The chain carries TRBV7-3 and TRBJ1-1; D possibly corresponds to TRBD1 (6 bases). The CDR3 has 13 residues. Per the germline V gene, CDR1 is SGHTA and CDR2 is FQGTGA. V was shortened by 2 bases and J by 4 bases, with 8 bases between the two germline ends. CDR3 sequence (DNA): TGTGCCAGCAGCTTAGGGGACACCACTGAAGCTTTCTTT. Protein: CASSLGDTTEAFF.

This clonotype occurred many times. The chain employs TRBV10-3 and TRBJ2-1; 9 nucleotides align to TRBD2. The J segment lost 8 bases and the V segment lost 5 bases, leaving 7 bases of the junction unmatched. CDR1 ENHRY and CDR2 SYGVKD come from the germline V gene. This CDR3 region has 14 residues. The CDR3 spells CAISLLAGGHEQFF. In DNA, the CDR3 is TGTGCCATCAGTTTACTAGCGGGTGGGCATGAGCAGTTCTTC.

This clonotype was detected many times. V gene TRBV29-1 combines with J gene TRBJ2-5; D not certain. Germline V gives CDR1 SQVTM, CDR2 ANQGSEA. The CDR3 contains 12 residues. V lost 7 bases and J lost 0, with 9 bases in between. Here the CDR3 reads CSAGNHQETQYF. In DNA form, the CDR3 reads TGCAGCGCCGGAAATCACCAAGAGACCCAGTACTTC.

In this sample, this clonotype turned up many times. This chain connects TRBV12-3 or TRBV12-4 to TRBJ2-1; 12 nucleotides match TRBD2. The CDR3 extends over 15 amino acids. J gave up 5 bases and V 6 bases, and 5 bases lay outside the gene matches. Here the CDR3 reads CASSLTSGRHNEQFF. CDR3 in DNA: TGTGCCAGCAGCCTAACTAGCGGGAGGCACAATGAGCAGTTCTTC.

This clonotype was seen many times. V gene TRBV20-1 combines with J gene TRBJ1-5, with a weak D call TRBD1 (5 bases). V lost 2 bases to trimming and J lost 6 bases, with 17 bases between them. Germline values: CDR1 DFQATT, CDR2 SNEGSKA (reference sequence). CDR3 length: 15 residues. As DNA, the CDR3 is TGCAGTGCTAGAATGGGGCCTGGATACACTCAGCCCCAGCATTTT. It yields the protein CSARMGPGYTQPQHF.

This clonotype was seen at least ten times. The rearrangement uses TRBV29-1 and TRBJ2-3; D unresolved. V lost 7 bases to trimming and J lost 2 bases, with 7 bases between them. Germline V CDR1 and CDR2: SQVTM, ANQGSEA. The CDR3 spans 11 residues. The CDR3 loop reads CSARLTDTQYF. In nucleotides, the CDR3 is TGCAGCGCCCGGCTCACAGATACGCAGTATTTT.

This clonotype was observed at least ten times. The chain joins TRBV5-1 to TRBJ2-5; D is possibly TRBD2 (5 bases). CDR1 SGHRS and CDR2 YFSETQ come from the germline V gene. The CDR3 contains 14 residues. V was cut by 2 bases and J by 5 bases, with 13 bases left in between. DNA of the CDR3: TGCGCCAGCAGCTTTAACGGGATCAGGGAGACCCAGTACTTC. It encodes CASSFNGIRETQYF.

This clonotype was picked up many times. This chain links TRBV6-2 or TRBV6-3 with TRBJ2-7, with a tentative D call TRBD1 (6 bases). Germline V gene data show CDR1 as MNHEY and CDR2 as SVGEGT. The V and J ends lost 8 bases and 2 bases respectively, with 13 bases between them. The CDR3 is 13 amino acids. Written as DNA, the CDR3 is TGTGCCAGCTGCCGCTCAGGGGCCTACGAGCAGTACTTC. Its protein product is CASCRSGAYEQYF.

The chain uses TRBV3-1 and TRBJ2-3, with 9 bases matching TRBD2. With 11 bases clipped from V and 0 bases from J, the junction kept 15 bases outside the gene matches. Germline V lookup: CDR1 LGHDT, CDR2 YNNKEL (reference sequence). This CDR3 has 17 residues. DNA of the CDR3: TGTGCCTGCACCCAAGACACTAGCGGGTCTAGCACAGATACGCAGTATTTT. It codes for CACTQDTSGSSTDTQYF.

This rearrangement joins TRBV20-1 to TRBJ1-3; D not certain. Deletions cut 5 bases from V and 3 bases from J, with 17 bases between. The length of the CDR3 is 15 residues. Looked up from germline, CDR1 is DFQATT and CDR2 is SNEGSKA (reference sequence). This CDR3 reads CSALRRLAFGNTIYF. CDR3 bases: TGCAGTGCTCTTAGACGCCTCGCCTTTGGAAACACCATATATTTT.

This clonotype has at least ten counts. V gene TRBV5-1 combines with J gene TRBJ1-1; the match to TRBD1 covers 8 bases. Germline lookup yields CDR1 SGHRS and CDR2 YFSETQ. CDR3 length: 13 residues. The V and J ends lost 4 bases and 7 bases, in that order; junction bases with no gene match: 6. The CDR3 bases are TGCGCCAGCAGCGGACAGGGCGCGGTTGAAGCTTTCTTT. This gives the protein CASSGQGAVEAFF.